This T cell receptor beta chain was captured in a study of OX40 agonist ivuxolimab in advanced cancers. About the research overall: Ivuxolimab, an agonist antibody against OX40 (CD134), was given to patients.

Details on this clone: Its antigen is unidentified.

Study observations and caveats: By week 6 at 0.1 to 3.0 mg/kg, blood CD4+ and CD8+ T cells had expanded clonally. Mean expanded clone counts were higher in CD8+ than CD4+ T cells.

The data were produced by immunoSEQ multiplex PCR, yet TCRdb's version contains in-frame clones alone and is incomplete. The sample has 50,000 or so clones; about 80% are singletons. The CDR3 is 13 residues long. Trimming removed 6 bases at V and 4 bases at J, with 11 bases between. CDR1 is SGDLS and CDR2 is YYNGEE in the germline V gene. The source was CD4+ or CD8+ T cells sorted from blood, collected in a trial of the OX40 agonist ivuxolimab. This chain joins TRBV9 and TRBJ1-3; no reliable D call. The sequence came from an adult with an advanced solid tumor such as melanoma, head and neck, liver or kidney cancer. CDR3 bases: TGTGCCAGCAACGGTCAGGCCGGAAACACCATATATTTT. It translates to CASNGQAGNTIYF.